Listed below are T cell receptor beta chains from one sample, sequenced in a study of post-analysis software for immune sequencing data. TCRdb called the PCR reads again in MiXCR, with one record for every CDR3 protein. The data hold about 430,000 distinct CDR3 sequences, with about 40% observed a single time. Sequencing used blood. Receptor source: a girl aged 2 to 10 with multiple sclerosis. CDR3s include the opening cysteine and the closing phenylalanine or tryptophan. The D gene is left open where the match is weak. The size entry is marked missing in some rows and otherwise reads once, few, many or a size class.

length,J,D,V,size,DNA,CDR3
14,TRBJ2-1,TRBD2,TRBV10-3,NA,TGTGCCTCACTAGCGGGAGACCTTCATGATGAGCAGTTCTTC,CASLAGDLHDEQFF
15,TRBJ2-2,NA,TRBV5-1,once,TGCGCCAGCAGCTTTCTCCAGGCCAGGTCCGGGGAGCTGTTTTTT,CASSFLQARSGELFF
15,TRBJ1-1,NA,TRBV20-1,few,TGCAGTGCCCCCCCGGGGGGGCATGGTGACACTGAAGCTTTCTTT,CSAPPGGHGDTEAFF
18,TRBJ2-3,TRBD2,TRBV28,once,TGTGCCAGCAGTTTCCTTATCGGACTAGCGGGAGCTCTTGATACGCAGTATTTT,CASSFLIGLAGALDTQYF
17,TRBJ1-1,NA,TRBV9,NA,TGTGCCAGCAGCGTTCCGGGTCAGCCCGGGATGAACACTGAAGCTTTCTTT,CASSVPGQPGMNTEAFF
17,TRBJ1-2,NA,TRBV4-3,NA,TGCGCCAGCAGCCAAATCAGTAGGGGGACGGACGGCTATGGCTACACCTTC,CASSQISRGTDGYGYTF
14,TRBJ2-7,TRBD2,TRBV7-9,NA,TGTGCCAGCAGCCCCGGGACTACCTCCTACGAGCAGTACTTC,CASSPGTTSYEQYF
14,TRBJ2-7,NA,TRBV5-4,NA,TGTGCCAGCAGCTTGGCGCTCCGGGAACACGAGCAGTACTTC,CASSLALREHEQYF
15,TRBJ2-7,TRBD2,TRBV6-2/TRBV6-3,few,TGTGCCAGCAGTCCAGCTAGCGGGAACTCCTACGAGCAGTACTTC,CASSPASGNSYEQYF
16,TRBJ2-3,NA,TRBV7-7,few,TGTGCCAGCAGCGAGGGTGAGGGGGGGGGCACAGATACGCAGTATTTT,CASSEGEGGGTDTQYF
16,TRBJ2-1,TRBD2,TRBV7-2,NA,TGTGCCAGCAGCTTAGTACCGGGACTAGTGCTTAACGAGCAGTTCTTC,CASSLVPGLVLNEQFF
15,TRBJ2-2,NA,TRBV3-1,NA,TGTGCCAGCAGCCAAGATGCAAGGGGCACCGGGGAGCTGTTTTTT,CASSQDARGTGELFF
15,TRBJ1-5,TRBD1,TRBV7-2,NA,TGTGCCAGCAGCAAGGCGGACAGGGGGGATCAGCCCCAGCATTTT,CASSKADRGDQPQHF